This T cell receptor beta chain came from a study of siplizumab effects on memory and regulatory T cells (dated by TCRdb to about 2019). Turning to the overall study: The effect of the anti-CD2 antibody siplizumab on alloreactive T-cell subsets was examined in allogeneic mixed lymphocyte reactions constructed from human PBMCs.

What the authors observed across the whole study: Unstimulated naive T cells appeared more diverse than memory T cells, and naive cells seemed to contribute substantially to the alloresponse. Of the alloreactive CD4+ clones that could be mapped, the Treg-derived share averaged about 67% with siplizumab compared with around 27% in control reactions. Roughly 80-95% of proliferating CD4+ or CD8+ clones could not be assigned a naive or memory phenotype. The suppressive function of proliferating Tregs from siplizumab cultures was not functionally confirmed. Sequences below about 10^-5 frequency were poorly captured, so only a minor fraction of alloreactive clones could be mapped to unstimulated subsets. The cumulative frequency of alloreactive sequences traceable to unstimulated CD4+ memory T cells was significantly reduced by siplizumab.

As for this clone: Its recognized antigen is unknown. No per-base quality is available; no much larger clone lies one base away.

V is cut back by 0 bases and J by 9 bases, with 1 base in the junction unmatched. Reading from cysteine to phenylalanine, the CDR3 counts 13 amino acids. CDR3 DNA is the only sequence kept; it has 39 bases, read in frame from the first base. The germline V gene (reference sequence) supplies CDR1 SGHAT and CDR2 FQDESV. Libraries were constructed by the immunoSEQ multiplex PCR assay. Each sample had 90,000 to 100,000 TCR templates assayed by the deep sequencing platform. Genomic DNA extracted from sorted T cells was the material used for TCRbeta CDR3 sequencing. From the authors' description of their analysis: The R programming language was used for the clonal analysis of the TCRbeta CDR3 data. Comparing unstimulated samples against CFSE-low samples taken after the reaction was how alloreactive CD4+ and CD8+ clones were defined. Regulatory or non-regulatory origin was assigned to alloreactive CD4+ clones by matching of sequences to sorted unstimulated Treg and non-Treg repertoires. What TCRdb holds here is the immuneACCESS table cut down to in-frame rearrangements. Part of the clones is not present; checked against another copy, under half of the missing clones reflect an unresolved V gene, and the others are unexplained. V, J and clone size were drawn from that table, and D and trimming were deduced from the DNA. For this sample there are some 100,000 clones; under 95% appear just once. Clones ranked in the top ten supply 0.65% to 0.9% of the sample.

Sorted unstimulated T cells, along with proliferating T cells recovered from mixed lymphocyte reactions, underwent TCRbeta CDR3 sequencing. Fresh whole blood from some eleven HLA-typed healthy donors was used to isolate PBMCs. To map where alloreactive clones came from, unstimulated CD4+ regulatory T cells were FACS-sorted. Rearrangement joined TRBV11-1 to TRBJ2-1; 8 bases in the middle match TRBD2. Sequenced input: Tregs sorted from blood. The source is a human donor in good health. Here is the DNA: TGTGCCAGCAGCTTAGCCCGGGAGGGTGAGCAGTTCTTC. It translates as CASSLAREGEQFF.